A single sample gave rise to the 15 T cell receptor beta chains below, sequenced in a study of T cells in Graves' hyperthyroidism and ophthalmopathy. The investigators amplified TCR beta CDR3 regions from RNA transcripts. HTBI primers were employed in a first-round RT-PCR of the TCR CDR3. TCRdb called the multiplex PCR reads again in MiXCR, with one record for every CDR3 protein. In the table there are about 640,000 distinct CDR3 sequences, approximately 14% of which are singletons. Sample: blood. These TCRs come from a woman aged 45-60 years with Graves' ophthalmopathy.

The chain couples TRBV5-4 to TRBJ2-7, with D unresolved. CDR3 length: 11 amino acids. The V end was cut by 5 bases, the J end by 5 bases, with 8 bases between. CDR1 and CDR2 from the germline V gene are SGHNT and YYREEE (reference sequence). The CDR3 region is CASRKRDEQYF. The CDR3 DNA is TGTGCCAGCAGAAAACGGGACGAGCAGTACTTC.

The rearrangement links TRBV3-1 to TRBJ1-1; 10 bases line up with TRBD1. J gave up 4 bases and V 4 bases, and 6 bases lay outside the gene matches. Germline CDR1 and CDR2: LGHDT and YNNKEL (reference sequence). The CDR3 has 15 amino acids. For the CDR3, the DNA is TGTGCCAGCAGCCCCGGGACAGGGGTTTCCACTGAAGCTTTCTTT. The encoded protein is CASSPGTGVSTEAFF.

The CDR3 coding sequence is TGCAGTGCTTCGGAGAGAGTAGACTCCTATAATTCACCCCTCCACTTT. Its protein is CSASERVDSYNSPLHF. The chain recombines TRBV20-1 with TRBJ1-6; D gene unclear. With 5 bases removed from V and 0 bases from J, the gap between germline ends came to 14 bases. CDR1 DFQATT and CDR2 SNEGSKA come from the germline V gene (reference sequence). CDR3 length equals 16 residues.

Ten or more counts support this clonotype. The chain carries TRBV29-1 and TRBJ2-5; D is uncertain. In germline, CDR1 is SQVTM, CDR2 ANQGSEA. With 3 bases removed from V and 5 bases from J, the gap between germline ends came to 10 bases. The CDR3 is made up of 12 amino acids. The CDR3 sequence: CSVDTWKETQYF. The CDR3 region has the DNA TGCAGCGTTGACACGTGGAAGGAGACCCAGTACTTC.

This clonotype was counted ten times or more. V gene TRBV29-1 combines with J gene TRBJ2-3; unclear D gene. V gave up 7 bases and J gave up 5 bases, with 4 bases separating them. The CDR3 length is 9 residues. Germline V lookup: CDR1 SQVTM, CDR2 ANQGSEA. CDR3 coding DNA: TGCAGCGCGGGAGATACGCAGTATTTT. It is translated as CSAGDTQYF.

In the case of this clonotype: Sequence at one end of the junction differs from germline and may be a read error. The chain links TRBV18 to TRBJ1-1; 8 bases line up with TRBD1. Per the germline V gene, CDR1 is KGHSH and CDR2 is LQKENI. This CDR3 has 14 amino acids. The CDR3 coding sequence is TGTGCCAGCTCACCGGGACAGGAGAACACTGAAGCTTCCTTT. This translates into CASSPGQENTEASF.

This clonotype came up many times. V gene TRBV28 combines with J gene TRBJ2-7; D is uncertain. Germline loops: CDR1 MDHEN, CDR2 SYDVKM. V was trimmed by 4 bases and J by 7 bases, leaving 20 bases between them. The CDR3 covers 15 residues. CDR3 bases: TGTGCCAGCAGTTCTCGAATACGGCGGTTGGGGGAGCAGTACTTC. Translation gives CASSSRIRRLGEQYF.

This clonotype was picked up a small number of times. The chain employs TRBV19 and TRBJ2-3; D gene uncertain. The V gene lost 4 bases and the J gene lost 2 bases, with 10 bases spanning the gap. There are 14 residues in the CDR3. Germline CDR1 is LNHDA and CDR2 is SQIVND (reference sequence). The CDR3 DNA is TGTGCCAGTAGTACCCTAGATGACACAGATACGCAGTATTTT. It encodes CASSTLDDTDTQYF.

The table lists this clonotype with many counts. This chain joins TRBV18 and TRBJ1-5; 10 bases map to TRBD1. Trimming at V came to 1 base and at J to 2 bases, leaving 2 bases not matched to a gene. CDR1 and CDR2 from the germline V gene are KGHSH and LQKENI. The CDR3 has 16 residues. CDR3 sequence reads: CASSPRGTGGNQPQHF. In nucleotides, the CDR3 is TGTGCCAGCTCACCACGCGGGACAGGGGGCAATCAGCCCCAGCATTTT.

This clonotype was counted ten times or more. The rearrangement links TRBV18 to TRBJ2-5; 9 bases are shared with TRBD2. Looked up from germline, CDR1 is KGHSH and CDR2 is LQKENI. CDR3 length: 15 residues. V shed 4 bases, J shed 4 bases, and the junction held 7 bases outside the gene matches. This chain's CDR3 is CASSLAGVAGETQYF. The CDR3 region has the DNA TGTGCCAGCTCACTAGCGGGAGTTGCAGGAGAGACCCAGTACTTC.

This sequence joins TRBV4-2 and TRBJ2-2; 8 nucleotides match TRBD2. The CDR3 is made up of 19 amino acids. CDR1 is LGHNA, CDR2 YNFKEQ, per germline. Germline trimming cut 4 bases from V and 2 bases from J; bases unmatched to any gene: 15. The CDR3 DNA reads TGTGCCAGCAGCCTAACCCTGGGACTAGAGAGGATCAACACCGGGGAGCTGTTTTTT. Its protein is CASSLTLGLERINTGELFF.

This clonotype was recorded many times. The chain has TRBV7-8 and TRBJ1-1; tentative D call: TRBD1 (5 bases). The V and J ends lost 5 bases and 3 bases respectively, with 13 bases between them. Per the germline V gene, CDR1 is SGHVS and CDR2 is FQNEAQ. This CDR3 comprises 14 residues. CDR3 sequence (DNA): TGTGCCAGCAGCCCCCGGGACGGGGACACTGAAGCTTTCTTT. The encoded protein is CASSPRDGDTEAFF.

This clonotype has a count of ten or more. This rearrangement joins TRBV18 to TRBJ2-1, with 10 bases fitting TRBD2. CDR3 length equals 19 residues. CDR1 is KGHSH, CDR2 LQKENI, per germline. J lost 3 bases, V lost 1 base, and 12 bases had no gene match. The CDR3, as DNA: TGTGCCAGCTCACCACTCTCACTAGCGGGATATTTGGGCTACAATGAGCAGTTCTTC. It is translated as CASSPLSLAGYLGYNEQFF.

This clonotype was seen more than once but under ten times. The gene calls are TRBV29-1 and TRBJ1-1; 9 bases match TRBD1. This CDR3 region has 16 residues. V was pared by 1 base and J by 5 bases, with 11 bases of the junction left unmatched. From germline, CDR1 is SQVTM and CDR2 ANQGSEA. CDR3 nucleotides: TGCAGCGTTGAAGTCCCCGGGACAGGGAGAAGGACTGAAGCTTTCTTT. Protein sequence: CSVEVPGTGRRTEAFF.

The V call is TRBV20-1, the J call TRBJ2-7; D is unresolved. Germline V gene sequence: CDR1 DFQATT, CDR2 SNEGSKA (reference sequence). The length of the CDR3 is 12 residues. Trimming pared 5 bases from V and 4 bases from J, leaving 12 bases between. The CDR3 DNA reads TGCAGTGCTCGAAGCCCCCCTTACGAGCAGTACTTC. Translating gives CSARSPPYEQYF.